The present T cell receptor beta chain was sequenced within a study of PD-L1 blockade in urothelial cancer. In the study overall: Samples of blood were analyzed 3 weeks (second dose) and 6 weeks after treatment start.

Sample time point: pretreatment peripheral blood. Between the trimmed V and J ends, which lost 4 bases and 5 bases, there was a span of 12 bases. The CDR3 contains 14 residues. Germline CDR1 MNHNS, CDR2 SASEGT. This table comes from immunoSEQ multiplex PCR, and its TCRdb copy is limited to in-frame clones, with some not included. The table has 60,000 to 75,000 clones, roughly 84% seen once. The chain joins TRBV6-1 to TRBJ1-5; the D is unclear. The starting material was PBMCs, obtained around atezolizumab (anti-PD-L1) treatment. This receptor was obtained from a woman in her sixties or seventies with urothelial cancer. CDR3 coding DNA: TGTGCCAGCAGTGTGGCGGGTGAGTATCAGCCCCAGCATTTT. It is translated as CASSVAGEYQPQHF.